This T cell receptor beta chain was captured by sequencing in a study of early stage breast cancer tumors (dated by TCRdb to about 2017). Notes on the research overall: Of the 15 or so invasive breast tumors, approximately 11 were found to be estrogen receptor-positive, progesterone receptor-positive and HER2-negative. About 70% of the 12 ER+/PR+/HER2- tumors were invasive ductal carcinomas, while the other four were invasive lobular carcinomas. A read coverage of roughly 10-fold per sample was achieved on average. A total of around 2.7 million templates, representing approximately 1,100,000 unique clonotypes, were detected across all samples.

On this clone: What antigen it recognizes has not been identified. No qualities accompany the bases; no much larger clone lies one base away.

The CDR3 has 14 amino acids, counting the end cysteine and phenylalanine. Only the CDR3 part of the read is kept: 42 bases, read in frame from the first base. The germline V gene encodes CDR1 MGHDK and CDR2 SYGVNS. Trimming costs V 2 bases and J 4 bases, and their ends lie 9 bases apart. Study-wide conclusions, independent of this receptor: Bulk genomic DNA sequencing of unsorted cells missed chain pairing and functional markers such as CD4, CD8 and FOXP3. Analysis by tumor subtype was prevented by the small cohort size. Repertoires from blood and normal breast were more alike than repertoires from blood and tumor, and in about 90% of the 16 patients, comparing each tissue with blood separated tumor from normal. Enriched TCRB sequences shared across patients were mostly commonly generated sequences, unlikely to play an important role in the tumor microenvironment. Around 2.5-fold higher T cell density and higher clonality were observed in tumors than in adjacent normal breast tissue.

Each sample was amplified in two independent genomic DNA replicates, using about 0.47 ug for blood and around 1.5 ug for tumor or normal breast. Following the manufacturer's instructions, the ImmunoSeq Intro kit was used to carry out TCRB sequencing on genomic DNA. Multiplex PCR ran 31 cycles with proprietary primers and spike-in control sequences for absolute quantification. Single-end 150-bp reads were used to sequence an 87-bp fragment covering the CDR3 and the flanking V and J genes. Each lane of an Illumina MiSeq using version 3.0 chemistry carried seven multiplexed samples, with two replicates per sample. As for the authors' bioinformatics: The vendor's proprietary pipeline processed the raw data and merged both replicates into a single result for each sample. Clonotypes were defined as productive rearrangements sharing the V-gene family, CDR3 amino acid sequence and J-gene segment. Clonality was computed as 1 minus the normalized Shannon entropy (Pielou evenness) of TCRB abundances. T cell density was estimated as total templates divided by the number of input cells, with the number of input cells inferred from the DNA input amount. Total repertoire diversity and clonality were estimated with Recon using default parameters. A clonotype counted as tumor-enriched if its abundance in tumor exceeded 0.1% and was at least 32-fold higher than its abundance in normal breast. The table comes from immuneACCESS by way of TCRdb, which keeps in-frame sequences with V and J called. Part of the clones is missing from these tables; in studies checked, under half for an unresolved V gene and the rest for unknown reasons. The V and J calls and clone size are taken from that table; D and trimming were inferred from the DNA. The sample table contains over 25,000 clones; only one count was recorded for approximately 75% of them. Roughly 31% of the sample is in the top ten clones.

The study profiled bulk TCR beta-chain repertoires in matched peripheral blood, tumor and adjacent normal breast tissue taken from around 15 patients with early-stage breast cancer. Before surgery, about 5-10 mL of whole blood was collected into EDTA tubes and then processed within 2 hours. Ficoll-Paque centrifugation in SepMate-50 tubes was used to isolate peripheral blood mononuclear cells. PBMCs were cryopreserved in aliquots of roughly 1.8 to 4 million cells in around 90% FBS with about 10% DMSO and kept in liquid nitrogen. The Qiagen AllPrep DNA/RNA Mini kit was used to extract genomic DNA. The sequence links TRBV25-1 to TRBJ2-1; too little of a D gene remains to name it. The clonotype was recovered from a person between 50 and 60 years old with breast cancer. Sequencing was carried out using blood. The sequenced DNA: TGTGCCAGCAGTGAACATCGGGCATACAATGAGCAGTTCTTC. Protein translation: CASSEHRAYNEQFF. Reference TRBV25-1 and TRBJ2-1 proteins supply the regions before and after the CDR3; the full variable domain is: EADIYQTPRYLVIGTGKKITLECSQTMGHDKMYWYQQDPGMELHLIHYSYGVNSTEKGDLSSESTVSRIRTEHFPLTLESARPSHTSQYLCASSEHRAYNEQFFGPGTRLTVL.